This TCR beta chain was recovered during a study of breast tumors, draining lymph nodes, adjacent tissues. CDR1 and CDR2 (germline): MNHEY, SMNVEV (reference sequence). This CDR3 has 17 amino acids. Using its own MiXCR run on the multiplex PCR reads, TCRdb lists one record per CDR3 protein. Here the sample spans 100,000 to 150,000 distinct CDR3 sequences, 20% to 25% being singletons. Study-wide points: Tumor and nontumor repertoires were significantly more similar in luminal-like than in basal-like breast cancer.

Breast cancer patients provided tissue from their axillary draining lymph nodes. With respect to this clonotype: The antigen remains undetermined. An end of the junction differs from the germline gene, which may be a read error.

This receptor was obtained from a female donor with breast cancer. Some clones in this sample may be carry-over from other donors' samples. The chain joins TRBV27 to TRBJ2-1; the match to TRBD2 covers 12 bases. Sequencing input: axillary lymph node tissue. The CDR3 DNA is TGTGCCAGCAGTTCCACCGGACTAGCGGGACCCCACAATGAGCGGTTCTTC. Its protein is CASSSTGLAGPHNERFF.